The entry that follows covers one T cell receptor beta chain sequence. This clonotype is medium-sized (0.01 to 0.1%) by frequency; its count is not recorded. What this receptor recognizes is not known. TRB rearrangements were amplified by multiplex PCR using a touch-down protocol with TRB-A and TRB-B primer pools mixed in one tube. Illumina adapters and sample indices were added to the amplicons through two consecutive PCR reactions performed with Phusion HS II polymerase. The amplicons were gel-purified using the NucleoSpin Gel and PCR Clean-up kit, after which quantification was performed by Qubit and quality was checked on an Agilent 2100 Bioanalyzer. Sequencing of the libraries was performed on an Illumina MiSeq with 600-cycle, single-indexed, paired-end runs. On the study's bioinformatics: MiXCR version 2.1.12, together with the default MiXCR reference library, was used to align and assemble the TRB reads. A clone was defined by each unique CDR3 nucleotide sequence, and the analysis included only productive sequences with two or more reads. Repertoire diversity was assessed with alpha-parameterized diversity profiles (alpha 0 to 5), including the Shannon (alpha 1) and Simpson (alpha 2) indices, which were computed with an R script. Combinatorial TRB VJ usage was calculated with the tcR package and was compared between cohorts by principal component analysis performed with ade4. TCRbeta CDR3s were clustered with GLIPH on cohort pairs matched by age and read depth, and cluster frequencies were compared by Wilcoxon test. After the reads were reprocessed by TCRdb, one entry was made per CDR3 protein sequence, with no DNA. Here the V and J calls rest on TCRdb's processing, not on the authors' analysis. The sample table includes approximately 3,000 distinct CDR3 sequences. About 7% of the sample is in the top ten clones.

The CDR3 holds 13 amino acids from the cysteine to the phenylalanine. DNA was not recorded. Each sample's TRB amplification started from roughly 270 ng of peripheral blood genomic DNA, which corresponds to 35,000 to 40,000 genome equivalents. The sample belongs to a study of T cell clusters in autoimmune cytopenias (dated by TCRdb to the late 2010s). Background for the entire study: A mean age of approximately 52 years and a median age of roughly 61 years were recorded for the healthy donor controls, of whom about half of the roughly 45 were female. Repertoires from autoimmune hepatitis patients were compared with those of 23 healthy donors matched for age and sex. The study aimed to test whether autoimmune cytopenia patients carry a disease-specific immune repertoire signature usable as a blood-based biomarker. Controls were about two dozen age-matched healthy donors for primary cytopenia and about 14 age-matched CLL patients for secondary cytopenia. Alongside healthy, CLL and autoimmune hepatitis controls, autoimmune cytopenia patients had their peripheral blood TRB and IGH repertoires sequenced at active disease and again during treatment follow-up. Per sample, TRB sequencing gave a median depth of about 54,000 reads and a median of about 2,300 distinct TRB clonotypes.

The study at large found these results: In the comparison of secondary cytopenia with CLL, the cluster-lack signature was not observed, apparently because the dominant lymphoma-associated repertoire masked the signature. A lack of physiological T cell clusters in primary autoimmune cytopenia patients was suggested by GLIPH, as 51 clusters were found to be exclusive to healthy donors versus about 16 exclusive to patients. Approximately 3-fold more exclusive TRB clusters were observed in healthy donors than in active autoimmune hepatitis patients, consistent with an autoimmunity-wide signature. TRB repertoire shifts, with less even repertoires in secondary cytopenia and CLL, mostly reflected lymphoma bias rather than autoimmunity. The T cell clusters were only ever defined in silico, so experimental validation of their functional role was still needed.

The same sample was also studied in work on T cell repertoires in aging, cancer and after chemotherapy. According to the second study: Donors were distributed across six age groups ranging from 30 or younger to 70 or older, with at least three individuals included per group. Control TCR repertoires from healthy donors were recorded over several months to years, and clear clonal overlap was observed across re-sampling. Roughly 9 million TCR reads were contained in the full dataset. Compared with age-matched healthy donors, untreated patients with either hematological or solid cancers had significantly lower TCR diversity in the blood along with higher clonality. Declining TCR diversity with age in healthy donors was mainly explained by loss of richness; in cancer patients, loss of evenness also contributed. Median generation probability increased over the chemotherapy interval in both cancer cohorts, suggesting repertoire reconstitution through rebound thymic output. According to the authors, the repertoire data do not permit conclusions about immunological memory after chemotherapy. To examine immunoaging and T cell reconstitution after chemotherapy, the study profiled TCR beta repertoires in peripheral blood from healthy donors and cancer patients. Alongside under 100 healthy donors serving as a reference group, the cohort included some 220 cancer patients, of whom some 90 had hematological cancers and around 120 had solid cancers. TRB sequences were processed with MiXCR versions 2.12 and 3.0.5. The repertoire metrics were Shannon diversity, evenness, clonality (calculated as one minus evenness), and diversity profiles parameterized by alpha from 0 to 5. The IGoR algorithm was used to calculate generation probabilities of clones in the paired pre- and post-chemotherapy samples.

This sequence was found in a human donor in good health. The chain couples TRBV12-3 or TRBV12-4 to TRBJ2-5. Sequences were obtained from peripheral blood. CDR3 region: CASSSSFAETQYF.